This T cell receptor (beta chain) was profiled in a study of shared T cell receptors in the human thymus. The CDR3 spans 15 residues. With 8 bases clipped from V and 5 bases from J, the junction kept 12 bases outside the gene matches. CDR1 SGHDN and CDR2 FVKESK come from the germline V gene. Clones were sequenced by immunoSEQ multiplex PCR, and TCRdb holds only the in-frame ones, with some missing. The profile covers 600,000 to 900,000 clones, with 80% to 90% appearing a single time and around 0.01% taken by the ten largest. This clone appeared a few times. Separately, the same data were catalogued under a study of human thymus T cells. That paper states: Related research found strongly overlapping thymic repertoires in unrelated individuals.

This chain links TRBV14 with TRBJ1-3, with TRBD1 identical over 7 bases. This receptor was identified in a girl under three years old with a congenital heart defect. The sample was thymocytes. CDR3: CASYDRDQARNTIYF. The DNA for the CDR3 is TGTGCCAGCTACGACAGGGACCAGGCTCGAAACACCATATATTTT.